One and the same sample provided the 3 T cell receptor beta chains below, sequenced in a study of T cell responses to AZD1222 COVID-19 vaccine. The protocol was immunoSEQ multiplex PCR, while the TCRdb copy is restricted to in-frame clones and leaves out a portion. The sample shows 95,000 to 150,000 clones, over 75% of them seen only once. The sample consisted of peripheral blood, taken on day 0 of AZD1222 vaccination. These receptors came from an adult in good health.

The sample holds one count of this clone. At one of its ends the junction is not consistent with the germline gene, which may arise from a read error. The chain combines TRBV27 with TRBJ2-7, with 8 bases fitting TRBD1. The CDR3 is made up of 14 amino acids. Germline values: CDR1 MNHEY, CDR2 SMNVEV (reference sequence). This CDR3 reads CASSPSPRQGRLVF. The CDR3 DNA reads TGTGCCAGCAGTCCGAGCCCCCGACAGGGGCGCCTCGTCTTC.

This sequence joins TRBV19 and TRBJ1-2, with 9 bases aligning to TRBD1. Germline values: CDR1 LNHDA, CDR2 SQIVND (reference sequence). The CDR3 covers 12 residues. Germline trimming cut 7 bases from V and 5 bases from J; bases unmatched to any gene: 2. The CDR3 DNA is TGTGCCAGTACAGACAGGGGGTATGGCTACACCTTC. Residues: CASTDRGYGYTF. The whole variable domain, filled in from reference TRBV19 and TRBJ1-2, reads DGGITQSPKYLFRKEGQNVTLSCEQNLNHDAMYWYRQDPGQGLRLIYYSQIVNDFQKGDIAEGYSVSREKKESFPLTVTSAQKNPTAFYLCASTDRGYGYTFGSGTRLTVV.

The chain is built from TRBV20-1 and TRBJ2-1, with TRBD2 identical over 11 bases. Germline loops: CDR1 DFQATT, CDR2 SNEGSKA (reference sequence). With V trimmed by 3 bases and J by 9 bases, 10 bases remained unmatched. CDR3 length: 15 amino acids. The CDR3 sequence: CSASYPVAGGVEQFF. CDR3 nucleotide sequence: TGCAGTGCTAGTTATCCGGTAGCGGGAGGGGTTGAGCAGTTCTTC.